This T cell receptor (beta chain) was documented in a study of blood T cell repertoires in COVID-19. The CDR3 covers 15 residues. CDR1 is MNHEY, CDR2 SVGAGI, per germline. V was pared by 6 bases and J by 0 bases, with 5 bases of the junction left unmatched. Clones were read by immunoSEQ multiplex PCR, and TCRdb kept only the in-frame ones, dropping some. The top ten clones hold around 1.9% of a sample with roughly 250,000 clones, 70% to 85% of them seen once. This receptor was identified in a woman older than 75 with acute or convalescent COVID-19. The chain combines TRBV6-5 with TRBJ1-3; 7 nucleotides match TRBD1. What was sequenced was peripheral blood. The CDR3 region is CASRVTGSSGNTIYF. CDR3 bases: TGTGCCAGCAGAGTGACAGGGAGCTCTGGAAACACCATATATTTT.